One and the same sample provided the 20 T cell receptor beta chains below, sequenced in a study of T cells after yellow fever vaccination. Using its own MiXCR run on the 5' RACE reads, TCRdb lists one record per CDR3 protein. Among about 85,000 distinct CDR3 sequences listed, 13% were seen once. Specimen: CD8+ T cells not binding an NS4B(214-222) dextramer, sorted from PBMCs, collected approximately 22 days after the first yellow fever vaccination. The receptors derive from a man aged 18 to 30 who received the YFV17D yellow fever vaccine.

This clonotype has just a few counts. The chain links TRBV7-9 to TRBJ2-1, with D possibly TRBD2 on 8 matching bases. The germline gives CDR1 SEHNR, CDR2 FQNEAQ (reference sequence). Deletions cut 8 bases from V and 7 bases from J, with 21 bases between. CDR3 length equals 15 residues. The CDR3 is CASCSGRGPVNEQFF. CDR3 in DNA: TGTGCCAGCTGCTCCGGGAGGGGGCCAGTTAATGAGCAGTTCTTC.

Worth noting for this clonotype: This may be a read error: a much more frequent sequence differs by one nucleotide. The chain has TRBV9 and TRBJ2-3; D might be TRBD2 (6 bases). Trimming shortened V by 6 bases and J by 3 bases, and 17 bases separated the two germline ends. Germline values: CDR1 SGDLS, CDR2 YYNGEE. The CDR3 runs to 15 residues. For the CDR3, the DNA is TGTGCCAGCAACCCCGTGACTAGGTGGACAGATACGCAGTATTTT. As protein: CASNPVTRWTDTQYF.

The chain has TRBV4-1 and TRBJ2-1; a possible D gene is TRBD2 (7 bases). The ends were cut back, 3 bases at V and 8 bases at J, with 20 bases in the middle. CDR1 is MGHRA, CDR2 YSYEKL, per germline. This CDR3 has 16 residues. The CDR3 loop reads CASSHSTGGPFDEQFF. The DNA for the CDR3 is TGCGCCAGCAGCCATTCTACGGGGGGCCCCTTCGATGAGCAGTTCTTC.

This clonotype showed up just a few times. V and J are TRBV11-1 and TRBJ2-2; D is perhaps TRBD1 or TRBD2 (6 bases each). This CDR3 is built from 15 residues. Germline CDR1 is SGHAT and CDR2 is FQDESV (reference sequence). The V gene lost 5 bases and the J gene lost 7 bases, with 17 bases spanning the gap. The CDR3 DNA reads as TGTGCCAGCAGCCCACCCCTCGGGGGCAGCGGGGAGCTGTTTTTT. This codes for CASSPPLGGSGELFF. Based on the CDR3 plus reference TRBV11-1 and TRBJ2-2, the full variable domain is EAEVAQSPRYKITEKSQAVAFWCDPISGHATLYWYRQILGQGPELLVQFQDESVVDDSQLPKDRFSAERLKGVDSTLKIQPAELGDSAMYLCASSPPLGGSGELFFGEGSRLTVL.

CDR3 nucleotides: TGCGCCAGCAGCGGCAGCACCTACGAGCAGTACTTC. Translated: CASSGSTYEQYF. This sequence joins TRBV5-1 and TRBJ2-7, with unresolved D. Germline V lookup: CDR1 SGHRS, CDR2 YFSETQ. This CDR3 has 12 residues. V dropped 4 bases and J dropped 2 bases, with 7 bases sitting between them.

This clonotype occurred a few times. The CDR3 bases are TGTGCCAGCAGTCCGGCCCGGACAGAATGGGGCGAGCAGTACGTC. This gives the protein CASSPARTEWGEQYV. The chain joins TRBV6-2 or TRBV6-3 to TRBJ2-7; the D gene is possibly TRBD1 (6 bases). Between the trimmed V and J ends, which lost 5 bases and 6 bases, there was a span of 20 bases. CDR3 size: 15 residues. Germline lookup yields CDR1 MNHEY and CDR2 SVGEGT.

In this sample, this clonotype turned up a few times. The chain couples TRBV6-1 to TRBJ2-5; 7 bases line up with TRBD1. The CDR3 runs to 14 residues. Trimming removed 6 bases from V and 2 bases from J; junction bases left unmatched: 6. Germline V gene sequence: CDR1 MNHNS, CDR2 SASEGT. The CDR3 DNA is TGTGCCAGCAGCTCCGGGACAGATCAAGAGACCCAGTACTTC. Protein product: CASSSGTDQETQYF.

The chain uses TRBV7-3 and TRBJ2-1, with D possibly TRBD2 on 7 matching bases. This CDR3 is 15 amino acids long. Germline V gene sequence: CDR1 SGHTA, CDR2 FQGTGA. V lost 5 bases and J lost 4, with 15 bases in between. CDR3 bases: TGTGCCAGCAGCCTCGCCGGGGGGCAGTACAATGAGCAGTTCTTC. Its protein product is CASSLAGGQYNEQFF.

To note about this clonotype: An end of the junction differs from the germline gene, which may be a read error. The genes are TRBV4-1 and TRBJ2-2, with 7 bases identical to TRBD2. The CDR3 sequence is 16 residues long. Germline assignment: CDR1 MGHRA and CDR2 YSYEKL. CDR3 in amino acids: CDSSQDGRDRAGELFF. The CDR3 coding sequence is TGCGACAGCAGCCAAGATGGGAGGGATCGGGCCGGGGAGCTGTTTTTT.

The genes are TRBV4-3 and TRBJ2-3, with D unresolved. The CDR3 runs 13 residues. Trimming removed 1 base from V and 4 bases from J, with 6 bases in between. Per germline, CDR1 LGHNA and CDR2 YSLEER. The CDR3 DNA reads TGCGCCAGCAGCCAAGTGGTGGCAGATACGCAGTATTTT. Encoded protein: CASSQVVADTQYF.

The chain employs TRBV7-8 and TRBJ2-7, with D hard to call. V lost 1 base, J lost 4 bases, and 8 bases lay in between. The CDR3 length is 13 residues. CDR1 and CDR2 (germline): SGHVS, FQNEAQ. CDR3 region: CASSLDPSYEQYV. The CDR3 bases are TGTGCCAGCAGCTTAGATCCCAGTTACGAGCAGTACGTC.

V is TRBV6-1 and J is TRBJ2-2; 7 bases map to TRBD1. V lost 5 bases to trimming and J lost 4 bases; unmatched junction nucleotides: 7. The CDR3 has 15 residues. Per germline, CDR1 MNHNS and CDR2 SASEGT. CDR3 protein: CASSPTGVGTGELFF. The CDR3 DNA reads TGTGCCAGCAGTCCTACAGGGGTGGGCACCGGGGAGCTGTTTTTT.

V is TRBV6-1 and J is TRBJ2-7; 13 bases fit TRBD2. The CDR3 spans 17 residues. Trimming removed 3 bases from V and 7 bases from J; junction bases left unmatched: 12. Germline V lookup: CDR1 MNHNS, CDR2 SASEGT. Here the CDR3 DNA reads TGTGCCAGCAGTGACCCGACTAGCGGGGGGTCTTTACGGGAGCAGTACTTC. It encodes CASSDPTSGGSLREQYF.

This clonotype was seen a handful of times. The chain uses TRBV5-1 and TRBJ2-2; 7 positions match TRBD1. CDR3 length: 14 amino acids. V gave up 3 bases and J gave up 6 bases; unmatched junction bases: 5. In germline, CDR1 is SGHRS, CDR2 YFSETQ. This CDR3 is CASSWRQGAGELFF. CDR3 nucleotide sequence: TGCGCCAGCAGCTGGAGGCAGGGGGCCGGGGAGCTGTTTTTT.

This clonotype was detected ten times or more. V is TRBV10-2 and J is TRBJ2-7, with TRBD2 matching over 9 bases. The germline CDR1 and CDR2 sequences are WSHSY and SAAADI. V lost 3 bases and J lost 2; bases outside the gene matches: 8. The CDR3 contains 16 residues. CDR3 residues: CASSDPVAGAPYEQYF. The CDR3 DNA sequence: TGCGCCAGCAGTGACCCAGTAGCGGGGGCCCCCTACGAGCAGTACTTC.

The chain has TRBV7-2 and TRBJ2-1; no clear D. CDR3 size: 16 residues. Per germline, CDR1 SGHTA and CDR2 FQGNSA. Trimming removed 1 base at V and 5 bases at J, with 15 bases between. This chain's CDR3 is CASSLVGVLTDNEQFF. DNA for the CDR3: TGTGCCAGCAGCTTAGTTGGTGTTCTAACGGACAATGAGCAGTTCTTC.

The chain uses TRBV7-3 and TRBJ2-2, with TRBD2 as a possible D gene (5 bases). The germline V and J ends were trimmed by 5 bases and 1 base, with 14 bases remaining between them. Germline V gene sequence: CDR1 SGHTA, CDR2 FQGTGA. The CDR3 runs to 16 residues. This chain's CDR3 is CASSRGPAGNTGELFF. The DNA of the CDR3 is TGTGCCAGCAGCCGAGGCCCCGCGGGGAACACCGGGGAGCTGTTTTTT. Combining the CDR3 with reference TRBV7-3 and TRBJ2-2 gives the whole variable domain GAGVSQTPSNKVTEKGKYVELRCDPISGHTALYWYRQSLGQGPEFLIYFQGTGAADDSGLPNDRFFAVRPEGSVSTLKIQRTERGDSAVYLCASSRGPAGNTGELFFGEGSRLTVL.

There are a few counts of this clonotype. The chain uses TRBV25-1 and TRBJ2-1; D remains ambiguous. This CDR3 region has 12 residues. Trimming took 6 bases from V and 8 from J, leaving 11 bases between them. Per the germline V gene, CDR1 is MGHDK and CDR2 is SYGVNS. In DNA, the CDR3 is TGTGCCAGCAGGGGGAACTCCGATGAGCAGTTCTTC. This encodes CASRGNSDEQFF.

This clonotype was detected a few times. This sequence joins TRBV4-3 and TRBJ2-3, with D perhaps TRBD1 or TRBD2 (6 bases each). This CDR3 spans 15 amino acids. Between the trimmed V and J ends, which lost 4 bases and 1 base, there was a span of 12 bases. Germline-derived CDR1 and CDR2 are LGHNA and YSLEER. The CDR3, as DNA: TGCGCCAGCAGCCCTCGGAGGGGGGGCACAGATACGCAGTATTTT. Amino acid sequence: CASSPRRGGTDTQYF.

In this sample, this clonotype turned up many times. The chain recombines TRBV15 with TRBJ1-2; 7 bases align to TRBD1. The CDR3 runs 13 residues. Trimming at V came to 8 bases and at J to 2 bases, leaving 5 bases not matched to a gene. Germline lookup yields CDR1 LNHNV and CDR2 YYDKDF (reference sequence). CDR3 coding DNA: TGTGCCACCTCGGGACAGTTGAACTATGGCTACACCTTC. Residues: CATSGQLNYGYTF.